Below, 31 T cell receptor beta chains from the same sample are listed, as sequenced in a study of blood T cell repertoires in COVID-19. Profiled with immunoSEQ multiplex PCR; TCRdb holds only in-frame clones, not every one. This table holds some 170,000 clones, 65% to 90% found once. The sample taken for sequencing was PBMCs or T cells enriched from blood (not recorded which). All receptors derive from a man in his forties or fifties who had recovered from COVID-19.

V and J are TRBV2 and TRBJ2-5; D perhaps matches TRBD2 (5 bases). Trimming left V 2 bases short and J 2 bases short, with 9 bases between. CDR3 length: 14 amino acids. The V gene's germline CDR1 is SNHLY and CDR2 FYNNEI. CDR3 sequence: CASSELTRQETQYF. CDR3 nucleotide sequence: TGTGCCAGCAGTGAATTAACTAGACAAGAGACCCAGTACTTC.

The rearrangement joins TRBV5-8 to TRBJ2-1; the D is unclear. Trimming took 1 base from V and 0 from J, leaving 8 bases between them. The CDR3 extends over 15 amino acids. Germline CDR1 is SGHTS and CDR2 is YDEGEE. As DNA, the CDR3 is TGTGCCAGCAGCTTGTTGCAGCGCTCCTACAATGAGCAGTTCTTC. This codes for CASSLLQRSYNEQFF.

In this sample, this clone turned up once. The chain recombines TRBV5-6 with TRBJ2-1, with D maybe TRBD2 (7 bases). Germline CDR1 and CDR2: SGHDT and YYEEEE. Trimming left V 4 bases short and J 3 bases short, with 11 bases between. This CDR3 is built from 14 residues. DNA for the CDR3: TGTGCCAGCAGCGGGGGGGACAACTACAATGAGCAGTTCTTC. Translating gives CASSGGDNYNEQFF.

CDR3 nucleotide sequence: TGTGCCAGTAGTATAAACCAAGGCAGGGAGGTCGAGACCCAGTACTTC. Protein: CASSINQGREVETQYF. The chain carries TRBV19 and TRBJ2-5; tentative D call: TRBD2 (6 bases). Trimming removed 2 bases from V and 5 bases from J, with 18 bases in between. The germline CDR1 and CDR2 sequences are LNHDA and SQIVND (reference sequence). The CDR3 length is 16 residues.

V usage is TRBV19 and J usage is TRBJ1-3, with D perhaps TRBD1 (5 bases). V was clipped by 7 bases and J by 0 bases, with 13 bases between them. Per germline, CDR1 LNHDA and CDR2 SQIVND (reference sequence). The CDR3 length is 15 residues. The CDR3 sequence: CASTVDRASGNTIYF. CDR3 nucleotide sequence: TGTGCCAGTACTGTTGACAGAGCCTCTGGAAACACCATATATTTT.

The rearrangement uses TRBV3-1 (or the pseudogene TRBV3-2) and TRBJ2-2, with 9 bases fitting TRBD2. V lost 2 bases to trimming and J lost 2 bases; unmatched junction nucleotides: 6. Germline values: CDR1 LGHDT, CDR2 YNNKEL (reference sequence). The CDR3 loop spans 17 amino acids. The CDR3 DNA is TGTGCCAGCAGCCAACCGGGACTAGCCGTAAACACCGGGGAGCTGTTTTTT. The encoded protein is CASSQPGLAVNTGELFF.

This chain joins TRBV28 and TRBJ1-4; a weak D match, TRBD1 (5 bases). Germline V gene data show CDR1 as MDHEN and CDR2 as SYDVKM. V lost 5 bases and J lost 3, with 16 bases in between. CDR3 length equals 16 residues. The CDR3 region has the DNA TGTGCCAGCAGTGCCGCAGGGAGGCGGTCTAATGAAAAACTGTTTTTT. Its protein is CASSAAGRRSNEKLFF. Together with reference TRBV28 and TRBJ1-4, the CDR3 gives the full variable domain: DVKVTQSSRYLVKRTGEKVFLECVQDMDHENMFWYRQDPGLGLRLIYFSYDVKMKEKGDIPEGYSVSREKKERFSLILESASTNQTSMYLCASSAAGRRSNEKLFFGSGTQLSVL.

The chain has TRBV18 and TRBJ1-3, with TRBD1 matching over 9 bases. Per germline, CDR1 KGHSH and CDR2 LQKENI. There are 16 residues in the CDR3. J gave up 2 bases and V 1 base, and 3 bases lay outside the gene matches. As DNA, the CDR3 is TGTGCCAGCTCACCACAAAGACAGGGGGCTGGAAACACCATATATTTT. Its translation: CASSPQRQGAGNTIYF.

The chain employs TRBV6-5 and TRBJ2-6; no clear D. This CDR3 comprises 14 residues. The V gene's germline CDR1 is MNHEY and CDR2 SVGAGI. The V end lost 8 bases, the J end lost 0 bases, and 8 bases lay between the germline ends. CDR3 coding DNA: TGTGCCAGCGGAAGGAGCTCTGGGGCCAACGTCCTGACTTTC. Translated: CASGRSSGANVLTF.

This clone was observed a few times. The genes are TRBV7-9 and TRBJ1-1; TRBD1 matches 7 bases. The CDR3 extends over 15 amino acids. The V segment lost 6 bases and the J segment 7 bases; nucleotides outside the gene matches: 14. Germline CDR1 SEHNR, CDR2 FQNEAQ (reference sequence). The CDR3, as DNA: TGTGCCAGCAGGAACAGTCACAGGGGAGGTCTTGAAGCTTTCTTT. It codes for CASRNSHRGGLEAFF.

The gene calls are TRBV19 and TRBJ2-7; D is unresolved. Germline V gene data show CDR1 as LNHDA and CDR2 as SQIVND (reference sequence). The CDR3 is made up of 11 amino acids. The V gene lost 8 bases and the J gene lost 2 bases, with 7 bases spanning the gap. CDR3: CASSSPYEQYF. The CDR3 coding sequence is TGTGCCAGTTCCTCCCCCTACGAGCAGTACTTC.

The chain employs TRBV4-2 and TRBJ2-1; D not certain. The germline V gene has CDR1 LGHNA and CDR2 YNFKEQ. V was pared by 5 bases and J by 1 base, with 6 bases between. This CDR3 is 13 amino acids long. This CDR3 reads CASSSPSYNEQFF. CDR3 in DNA: TGTGCCAGCAGCTCCCCGTCCTACAATGAGCAGTTCTTC.

This clone was counted a single time. The genes are TRBV28 and TRBJ1-3; 8 positions match TRBD1. With 3 bases clipped from V and 4 bases from J, the junction kept 5 bases outside the gene matches. Germline V gene lookup returns CDR1 MDHEN and CDR2 SYDVKM. The CDR3 extends over 15 amino acids. CDR3 region: CASSLGQGAGNTIYF. The CDR3 nucleotides are TGTGCCAGCAGTTTGGGCCAGGGGGCCGGAAACACCATATATTTT.

This chain uses TRBV2 with TRBJ2-2; 12 bases are a match to TRBD2. The CDR3 runs 16 residues. V lost 4 bases, J lost 2 bases, and 2 bases stayed unmatched. From germline, CDR1 is SNHLY and CDR2 FYNNEI. The chain's CDR3 is CASSGLAGVNTGELFF. The DNA for the CDR3 is TGTGCCAGCAGTGGACTAGCGGGGGTTAACACCGGGGAGCTGTTTTTT.

V is TRBV6-1 and J is TRBJ2-7; weak D call: TRBD2 (5 bases). V shed 7 bases and J shed 2 bases, with 15 bases lying between them. Germline V gives CDR1 MNHNS, CDR2 SASEGT. The CDR3 length is 14 residues. This CDR3 reads CASTLSGIAYEQYF. The CDR3 nucleotides read TGTGCCAGCACCTTGTCGGGGATCGCCTACGAGCAGTACTTC.

The chain combines TRBV5-1 with TRBJ1-4; unclear D gene. V was clipped by 4 bases and J by 0 bases, with 10 bases between them. Germline assignment: CDR1 SGHRS and CDR2 YFSETQ. The CDR3 has 15 residues. The CDR3 DNA follows: TGCGCCAGCAGCCAGAACGCTGCAACTAATGAAAAACTGTTTTTT. Protein: CASSQNAATNEKLFF.

The chain combines TRBV11-2 with TRBJ1-6; D possibly corresponds to TRBD1 (6 bases). This CDR3 has 14 amino acids. Trimming stripped 5 bases from V and 8 bases from J, with 13 bases between. Germline V gives CDR1 SGHAT, CDR2 FQNNGV. The CDR3 sequence: CASSIIQGDSPLHF. The CDR3 DNA is TGTGCCAGCAGCATAATACAGGGAGATTCACCCCTCCACTTT. Using reference TRBV11-2 and TRBJ1-6 for the parts outside the CDR3, the full variable domain is EAGVAQSPRYKIIEKRQSVAFWCNPISGHATLYWYQQILGQGPKLLIQFQNNGVVDDSQLPKDRFSAERLKGVDSTLKIQPAKLEDSAVYLCASSIIQGDSPLHFGNGTRLTVT.

Note on this clone: A junction end diverges from the germline sequence, so it may reflect a read error. The chain is built from TRBV3-1 (or the pseudogene TRBV3-2) and TRBJ2-7; tentative D call: TRBD2 (7 bases). This CDR3 is built from 12 residues. Germline CDR1 and CDR2: LGHDT and YNNKEL (reference sequence). The CDR3, as DNA: TGTGCCAGCAGCCAAGATGGAAGGGGGAGGGTGTTC. Protein: CASSQDGRGRVF.

This chain uses TRBV5-1 with TRBJ2-1; 7 bases match TRBD1. With 9 bases clipped from V and 0 bases from J, the junction kept 6 bases outside the gene matches. This CDR3 spans 14 amino acids. Per germline, CDR1 SGHRS and CDR2 YFSETQ. The DNA for the CDR3 is TGCGCCACCAGGGACAGCAGCTCCTACAATGAGCAGTTCTTC. This sequence encodes CATRDSSSYNEQFF.

This chain joins TRBV12-3 or TRBV12-4 and TRBJ1-1, with a possible D match to TRBD1 (5 bases). This CDR3 has 13 amino acids. V was pared by 3 bases and J by 5 bases, with 10 bases between. The DNA for the CDR3 is TGTGCCAGCAGTTTGGGGGGTCTGACTGAAGCTTTCTTT. It codes for CASSLGGLTEAFF.

This clone has just one count. The chain joins TRBV5-1 to TRBJ2-1; 10 bases agree with TRBD1. V shed 5 bases, J shed 6 bases, and the junction held 8 bases outside the gene matches. The CDR3 is 15 amino acids. Germline V gives CDR1 SGHRS, CDR2 YFSETQ. DNA of the CDR3: TGCGCCAGCAGTCGGACGGGACAGGGGTTCAATGAGCAGTTCTTC. The encoded protein is CASSRTGQGFNEQFF.

The rearrangement joins TRBV3-1 (or the pseudogene TRBV3-2) to TRBJ2-3, with TRBD2 matching 9 bases. Germline trimming cut 0 bases from V and 4 bases from J; bases unmatched to any gene: 5. Germline V CDR1 and CDR2: LGHDT, YNNKEL (reference sequence). The CDR3 consists of 16 residues. The chain's CDR3 is CASSQDGGGASDTQYF. In DNA form, the CDR3 reads TGTGCCAGCAGCCAAGATGGCGGGGGGGCCTCAGATACGCAGTATTTT.

A word on this clone: This sample also contains other DNA sequences that code for the same CDR3. The chain employs TRBV3-1 (or the pseudogene TRBV3-2) and TRBJ2-3; the match to TRBD2 covers 8 bases. The CDR3 covers 13 residues. Germline CDR1 and CDR2: LGHDT and YNNKEL (reference sequence). V lost 4 bases to trimming and J lost 6 bases; unmatched junction nucleotides: 3. As DNA, the CDR3 is TGTGCCAGCAGCCGCACGGGGGGGGATACGCAGTATTTT. Its translation is CASSRTGGDTQYF.

The count of this clone is one. The V call is TRBV6-5, the J call TRBJ1-2, with D maybe TRBD1 (6 bases). The ends were cut back, 7 bases at V and 8 bases at J, with 14 bases in the middle. The CDR3 contains 12 residues. The germline gives CDR1 MNHEY, CDR2 SVGAGI. CDR3 DNA: TGTGCCAGCAACCCGGACAGATGGGGCTACACCTTC. Its translation is CASNPDRWGYTF.

The chain recombines TRBV2 with TRBJ1-1; perhaps TRBD1 as D (6 bases). The CDR3 covers 15 residues. V lost 7 bases and J 5 bases, leaving 20 bases between the germline ends. CDR1 SNHLY and CDR2 FYNNEI come from the germline V gene. CDR3 in amino acids: CASTKVMAGVTEAFF. The CDR3 nucleotides are TGTGCCAGCACCAAAGTGATGGCAGGGGTTACTGAAGCTTTCTTT.

The sample holds a few counts of this clone. The chain employs TRBV3-1 (or the pseudogene TRBV3-2) and TRBJ1-5, with 8 bases that match TRBD1. The ends lost 4 bases at V and 3 bases at J; junction bases unmatched: 5. The CDR3 runs 15 residues. Germline CDR1 reads LGHDT; CDR2 reads YNNKEL (reference sequence). CDR3 bases: TGTGCCAGCAGCCCGGACAGGGAACCCAATCAGCCCCAGCATTTT. This translates into CASSPDREPNQPQHF.

CDR3 in amino acids: CASSIDEGSNQPQHF. DNA of the CDR3: TGTGCCAGTAGTATAGATGAGGGAAGCAATCAGCCCCAGCATTTT. The J gene is TRBJ1-5, the V gene TRBV19; D unresolved. The V gene lost 0 bases and the J gene lost 1 base, with 7 bases spanning the gap. The germline CDR1 and CDR2 sequences are LNHDA and SQIVND (reference sequence). The CDR3 has 15 residues.

This clone was seen only a few times. J is TRBJ1-4 and V is TRBV19, with TRBD1 identical over 10 bases. CDR3 length: 15 amino acids. Germline CDR1 LNHDA, CDR2 SQIVND (reference sequence). V lost 3 bases, J lost 7 bases, and 5 bases stayed unmatched. The CDR3 DNA sequence: TGTGCCAGTAGTATCCTCGGGACAGGGGCTGAAAAACTGTTTTTT. Translation gives CASSILGTGAEKLFF.

The gene calls are TRBV3-1 (or the pseudogene TRBV3-2) and TRBJ2-4; TRBD1 is a possible D gene (6 bases). CDR3 length: 12 amino acids. The ends were cut back, 0 bases at V and 9 bases at J, with 6 bases in the middle. In germline, CDR1 is LGHDT, CDR2 YNNKEL (reference sequence). CDR3 protein: CASSQEGAIQYF. The CDR3 DNA reads as TGTGCCAGCAGCCAAGAGGGGGCCATTCAGTACTTC.

The rearrangement links TRBV18 to TRBJ1-5; tentative D call: TRBD1 (6 bases). The CDR3 length is 15 residues. V lost 2 bases and J 3 bases, leaving 11 bases between the germline ends. Germline V CDR1 and CDR2: KGHSH, LQKENI. In DNA, the CDR3 is TGTGCCAGCTCACCATCGGACAGCGCCAATCAGCCCCAGCATTTT. This encodes CASSPSDSANQPQHF.

V is TRBV2 and J is TRBJ1-1, with TRBD1 matching over 12 bases. This CDR3 has 19 residues. V gave up 6 bases and J gave up 4 bases; unmatched junction bases: 18. Germline V gives CDR1 SNHLY, CDR2 FYNNEI. The CDR3 DNA follows: TGTGCCAGCAGCCCGGGACAGGGGGCGATCGTTGGACCGGGCACTGAAGCTTTCTTT. Encoded protein: CASSPGQGAIVGPGTEAFF.